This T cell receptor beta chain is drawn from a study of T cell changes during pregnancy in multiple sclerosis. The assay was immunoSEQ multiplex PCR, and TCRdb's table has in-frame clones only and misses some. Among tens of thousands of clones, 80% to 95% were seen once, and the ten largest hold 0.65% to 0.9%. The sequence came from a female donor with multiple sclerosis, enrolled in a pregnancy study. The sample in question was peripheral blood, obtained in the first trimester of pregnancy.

The CDR3 nucleotides are TGCGCCAGCAGCCGGTCGGGTGAAGCTTTCTTT. It codes for CASSRSGEAFF. V usage is TRBV5-1 and J usage is TRBJ1-1; no firm D call. The CDR3 sequence is 11 residues long. CDR1 is SGHRS, CDR2 YFSETQ, per germline. The germline V and J ends were trimmed by 4 bases and 7 bases, with 8 bases remaining between them.